The 28 T cell receptor beta chains listed next were all sequenced from one sample in a study of cytomegalovirus exposure and HLA in healthy donors. The PCR was carried out with 60 Vbeta primers and 13 Jbeta primers. Sequencing was performed with immunoSEQ multiplex PCR; in TCRdb, only in-frame clones are kept and a portion is missing. The repertoire shows 60,000 to 65,000 clones; the top ten hold 3.6%. The sequencing input was PBMCs. Every receptor here comes from a woman younger than 30 in good health and CMV-seronegative.

CDR3 loop: CASSVGQGYNEQFF. CDR3 nucleotide sequence: TGTGCCAGCAGCGTGGGACAGGGGTACAATGAGCAGTTCTTC. This rearrangement joins TRBV9 to TRBJ2-1, with 10 bases fitting TRBD1. J was trimmed by 4 bases and V by 2 bases; bases with no gene match: 0. The CDR3 is 14 residues long. The germline V gene encodes CDR1 SGDLS and CDR2 YYNGEE.

V is TRBV29-1 and J is TRBJ2-7; 9 bases map to TRBD1. The CDR3 extends over 13 amino acids. Germline lookup yields CDR1 SQVTM and CDR2 ANQGSEA. V was clipped by 1 base and J by 6 bases; unmatched bases: 4. CDR3 sequence: CSVEGRQGGEQYF. CDR3 in DNA: TGCAGCGTTGAAGGCCGACAGGGGGGCGAGCAGTACTTC.

The chain carries TRBV30 and TRBJ2-1, with TRBD2 matching 10 bases. Germline lookup yields CDR1 GTSNPN and CDR2 SVGIG (reference sequence). CDR3 length: 16 residues. V was clipped by 0 bases and J by 5 bases; unmatched bases: 7. The CDR3 is CAWSVRTSGSDNEQFF. The CDR3 region has the DNA TGTGCCTGGAGTGTCCGGACTAGCGGATCCGACAATGAGCAGTTCTTC.

This chain connects TRBV29-1 to TRBJ1-2, with D perhaps matching TRBD1 (5 bases). Trimming removed 4 bases at V and 8 bases at J, with 11 bases between. The CDR3 is made up of 11 amino acids. Germline assignment: CDR1 SQVTM and CDR2 ANQGSEA. Here the CDR3 reads CSVAGKVGYTF. CDR3 bases: TGCAGCGTTGCAGGGAAGGTGGGCTACACCTTC.

J is TRBJ2-3 and V is TRBV19; 11 nucleotides agree with TRBD2. Germline V lookup: CDR1 LNHDA, CDR2 SQIVND (reference sequence). V was clipped by 3 bases and J by 3 bases; unmatched bases: 2. The CDR3 covers 15 residues. For the CDR3, the DNA is TGTGCCAGTAGTATGGCTAGCGGGAGGACAGATACGCAGTATTTT. Translating it yields CASSMASGRTDTQYF.

The chain has TRBV29-1 and TRBJ1-2; 8 nucleotides line up with TRBD1. The CDR3 contains 14 residues. CDR1 and CDR2 (germline): SQVTM, ANQGSEA. The trim removed 4 bases at V and 6 bases at J, leaving 10 bases unmatched. The CDR3 here is CSVVPSGGSDGYTF. The CDR3, as DNA: TGCAGCGTTGTTCCGTCAGGGGGCTCGGATGGCTACACCTTC.

V is TRBV11-2 and J is TRBJ2-7, with D perhaps matching TRBD2 (5 bases). Germline CDR1 is SGHAT and CDR2 is FQNNGV. The CDR3 is 13 residues long. Trimming stripped 6 bases from V and 2 bases from J, with 11 bases between. The CDR3 here is CASRREGAYEQYF. In DNA form, the CDR3 reads TGTGCCAGCAGAAGAGAGGGAGCCTACGAGCAGTACTTC. Full variable domain (missing parts from reference TRBV11-2 and TRBJ2-7): EAGVAQSPRYKIIEKRQSVAFWCNPISGHATLYWYQQILGQGPKLLIQFQNNGVVDDSQLPKDRFSAERLKGVDSTLKIQPAKLEDSAVYLCASRREGAYEQYFGPGTRLTVT.

The chain has TRBV10-3 and TRBJ2-1; 7 bases are a match to TRBD1. Germline trimming cut 3 bases from V and 10 bases from J; bases unmatched to any gene: 6. The CDR3 consists of 13 residues. Germline V CDR1 and CDR2: ENHRY, SYGVKD. This CDR3 reads CAISERGRGEQFF. CDR3 sequence (DNA): TGTGCCATCAGTGAAAGGGGGCGCGGGGAGCAGTTCTTC.

The rearrangement links TRBV7-3 to TRBJ2-2; a weak D match, TRBD2 (7 bases). The CDR3 loop spans 16 amino acids. V lost 5 bases and J lost 1, with 14 bases in between. Germline values: CDR1 SGHTA, CDR2 FQGTGA. The CDR3 DNA follows: TGTGCCAGCAGCCCCGCGGGGGCTCGGAACACCGGGGAGCTGTTTTTT. Amino acids: CASSPAGARNTGELFF.

The V call is TRBV4-2, the J call TRBJ2-2; 11 bases fit TRBD2. Unmatched junction bases numbered 3, after V lost 0 bases and J lost 3 bases. Germline lookup yields CDR1 LGHNA and CDR2 YNFKEQ. CDR3 length: 17 residues. CDR3 nucleotides: TGTGCCAGCAGCCAAGAACTAGCGGGAGCGGACACCGGGGAGCTGTTTTTT. Protein sequence: CASSQELAGADTGELFF.

J is TRBJ2-7 and V is TRBV25-1, with TRBD2 as a possible D gene (5 bases). This CDR3 is 16 amino acids long. Germline V gene lookup returns CDR1 MGHDK and CDR2 SYGVNS. Between the trimmed V and J ends, which lost 1 base and 0 bases, there was a span of 13 bases. The CDR3 DNA reads as TGTGCCAGCAGTGAATCGGGAAGTACGATCTCCTACGAGCAGTACTTC. Its translation is CASSESGSTISYEQYF.

The chain links TRBV20-1 to TRBJ1-2; the match to TRBD1 covers 10 bases. The CDR3 is 10 residues long. In germline, CDR1 is DFQATT, CDR2 SNEGSKA (reference sequence). As DNA, the CDR3 is TGCAAGACAGGGGGCTTAGGCTACACCTTC. It codes for CKTGGLGYTF.

The chain carries TRBV19 and TRBJ2-7, with 7 positions matching TRBD2. In germline, CDR1 is LNHDA, CDR2 SQIVND (reference sequence). With V trimmed by 7 bases and J by 8 bases, 11 bases remained unmatched. The CDR3 runs 13 residues. CDR3 bases: TGTGCCAGTATTGGGATTCTGGGGGGGAAGCAGTACTTC. Residues: CASIGILGGKQYF.

The CDR3 nucleotides are TGTGCCTGGAGTGTAACAGGGTACAATCAGCCCCAGCATTTT. It encodes CAWSVTGYNQPQHF. The V gene is TRBV30, the J gene TRBJ1-5; D is perhaps TRBD1 (6 bases). The CDR3 extends over 14 amino acids. V was pared by 0 bases and J by 3 bases, with 9 bases between. Germline V gene lookup returns CDR1 GTSNPN and CDR2 SVGIG (reference sequence).

The rearrangement joins TRBV19 to TRBJ1-6, with 7 bases that match TRBD1. Per the germline V gene, CDR1 is LNHDA and CDR2 is SQIVND (reference sequence). After removal of 5 bases from V and 5 bases from J, the junction contained 12 bases not matched to a gene. This CDR3 spans 17 amino acids. The CDR3: CASSGRDRGANNSPLHF. In DNA, the CDR3 is TGTGCCAGTAGTGGGCGGGACAGAGGCGCTAATAATTCACCCCTCCACTTT.

V and J are TRBV4-1 and TRBJ2-3; 13 bases map to TRBD2. CDR3 length: 19 residues. Trimming took 4 bases from V and 4 from J; bases not matched to a gene: 14. Per germline, CDR1 MGHRA and CDR2 YSYEKL. CDR3 residues: CASSRPTSGGTSYPDTQYF. As DNA, the CDR3 is TGCGCCAGCAGCCGGCCGACTAGCGGGGGGACCTCCTACCCAGATACGCAGTATTTT.

The chain employs TRBV11-2 and TRBJ2-7; possibly TRBD2 for D (6 bases). Germline loops: CDR1 SGHAT, CDR2 FQNNGV. The CDR3 sequence is 16 residues long. Trimming pared 6 bases from V and 0 bases from J, leaving 18 bases between. CDR3 in amino acids: CASSSMGRGSSYEQYF. CDR3 bases: TGTGCCAGCAGTTCCATGGGGCGGGGTAGCTCCTACGAGCAGTACTTC.

The rearrangement links TRBV6-5 to TRBJ1-1; a weak D match, TRBD1 (5 bases). V lost 0 bases to trimming and J lost 0 bases, with 8 bases between them. This CDR3 has 15 residues. Germline V gene data show CDR1 as MNHEY and CDR2 as SVGAGI. The CDR3 loop reads CASSYSGGMNTEAFF. CDR3 coding DNA: TGTGCCAGCAGTTACTCCGGGGGGATGAACACTGAAGCTTTCTTT.

The genes are TRBV27 and TRBJ2-7; D possibly corresponds to TRBD1 (5 bases). The CDR3 consists of 14 residues. Trimming stripped 6 bases from V and 5 bases from J, with 17 bases between. In germline, CDR1 is MNHEY, CDR2 SMNVEV (reference sequence). The CDR3 protein is CASRTYRYWDEQYF. The CDR3 DNA is TGTGCCAGCAGGACGTACAGGTACTGGGACGAGCAGTACTTC.

The CDR3 reads CASSFRDRELNEQYF. The CDR3 nucleotides read TGCGCCAGCAGCTTCCGGGACAGGGAACTTAACGAGCAGTACTTC. This chain links TRBV5-1 with TRBJ2-7; the match to TRBD1 covers 9 bases. Germline V gives CDR1 SGHRS, CDR2 YFSETQ. The CDR3 consists of 15 residues. After removal of 2 bases from V and 5 bases from J, the junction contained 8 bases not matched to a gene.

The genes are TRBV6-6 and TRBJ2-2, with D possibly matching TRBD2 (6 bases). The CDR3 has 16 amino acids. The germline V gene encodes CDR1 MNHNY and CDR2 SVGAGI (reference sequence). Trimming cost V 0 bases and J 0 bases, with 8 bases left between them. This CDR3 reads CASSYSRTTNTGELFF. The CDR3, as DNA: TGTGCCAGCAGTTACTCGCGGACTACGAACACCGGGGAGCTGTTTTTT.

This chain joins TRBV19 and TRBJ1-6; 9 bases are shared with TRBD1. The CDR3 spans 17 residues. Germline CDR1 reads LNHDA; CDR2 reads SQIVND (reference sequence). The V and J ends lost 1 base and 8 bases, in that order; junction bases with no gene match: 9. This CDR3 is CASSIVLDRGWDSPLHF. DNA of the CDR3: TGTGCCAGTAGTATAGTTTTGGACAGGGGCTGGGATTCACCCCTCCACTTT.

This chain links TRBV25-1 with TRBJ2-1; possible D gene TRBD2, 7 bases. Germline V gene data show CDR1 as MGHDK and CDR2 as SYGVNS. This CDR3 contains 14 residues. V was pared by 8 bases and J by 9 bases, with 20 bases between. CDR3 in amino acids: CASQLGGGGGEQFF. The CDR3 DNA reads TGTGCCAGCCAGCTTGGGGGAGGGGGTGGTGAGCAGTTCTTC.

V and J are TRBV1 and TRBJ1-5; TRBD1, the table's D call, was not compared with the DNA. TRBV1 is reported as a pseudogene. CDR3 length: 16 amino acids. The CDR3 nucleotides read TGCACCAGCAGCCTACCCGCCGGGACAGGCAATCAGCCCCAGCATTTT. It specifies CTSSLPAGTGNQPQHF.

The CDR3 nucleotides read TGCGCCAGCAGCCAAGGCCAGGGTTCCGGGACAGGGTTCTCTGGAAACACCATATATTTT. It codes for CASSQGQGSGTGFSGNTIYF. The V call is TRBV4-1, the J call TRBJ1-3; the match to TRBD1 covers 9 bases. The CDR3 extends over 20 amino acids. The J segment lost 0 bases and the V segment lost 1 base, leaving 13 bases of the junction unmatched. The germline V gene has CDR1 MGHRA and CDR2 YSYEKL.

The chain joins TRBV28 to TRBJ2-7, with TRBD1 matching 12 bases. After removal of 6 bases from V and 6 bases from J, the junction contained 6 bases not matched to a gene. The germline V gene has CDR1 MDHEN and CDR2 SYDVKM. This CDR3 has 14 amino acids. Here the CDR3 DNA reads TGTGCCAGCAGGGGGACAGGGGGCGTGAGCGAGCAGTACTTC. It translates to CASRGTGGVSEQYF.

V and J are TRBV30 and TRBJ1-4; perhaps TRBD1 as D (5 bases). This CDR3 spans 13 amino acids. Germline V gene lookup returns CDR1 GTSNPN and CDR2 SVGIG (reference sequence). V lost 8 bases and J lost 8, with 18 bases in between. CDR3 region: CALDRGVAEKLFF. CDR3 nucleotide sequence: TGTGCCCTAGATCGGGGGGTAGCAGAAAAACTGTTTTTT.

V is TRBV30 and J is TRBJ2-5; 10 nucleotides match TRBD2. The ends lost 4 bases at V and 2 bases at J; junction bases unmatched: 7. The germline CDR1 and CDR2 sequences are GTSNPN and SVGIG (reference sequence). The CDR3 is made up of 15 amino acids. The CDR3 coding sequence is TGTGCCTGGATGCCGGGACTAGCGAGTCAAGAGACCCAGTACTTC. It codes for CAWMPGLASQETQYF.